The 3 T cell receptor beta chains presented below share a single source sample, sequenced in a study of blood T cell repertoires in COVID-19 (dated by TCRdb to 2018 to 2021). Library preparation employed the immunoSEQ multiplex PCR assay. The clones in this table, taken by TCRdb from immuneACCESS, are in-frame only. Not every clone is retained; where verified, under half of the shortfall comes from an unresolved V gene, and the cause of the rest is unknown. The sample records 200,000 to 250,000 clones, about four fifths of which are singletons. Of the sample, about 6.6% falls within the top ten clones. Sequencing input: PBMCs or T cells enriched from blood (not recorded which). These receptors all come from a woman aged 40 to 50 who had recovered from COVID-19.

The chain uses TRBV7-8 and TRBJ1-1; D is possibly TRBD1 (5 bases). In germline, CDR1 is SGHVS, CDR2 FQNEAQ. The CDR3 has 12 residues. With 6 bases removed from V and 7 bases from J, the gap between germline ends came to 12 bases. CDR3 amino acids: CASSWDSLEAFF. CDR3 DNA: TGTGCCAGCAGTTGGGACTCTCTTGAAGCTTTCTTT.

The chain combines TRBV7-9 with TRBJ1-6; D gene ambiguous. Per the germline V gene, CDR1 is SEHNR and CDR2 is FQNEAQ (reference sequence). The V end was cut by 2 bases, the J end by 6 bases, with 11 bases between. There are 15 residues in the CDR3. Here the CDR3 DNA reads TGTGCCAGCAGCTTATCTGGCCGGAGTAATTCACCCCTCCACTTT. Amino acid sequence: CASSLSGRSNSPLHF.

The chain uses TRBV5-1 and TRBJ1-1; 7 bases are a match to TRBD1. Germline values: CDR1 SGHRS, CDR2 YFSETQ. This CDR3 region has 17 residues. Trimming cost V 4 bases and J 0 bases; bases outside gene matches: 12. Here the CDR3 reads CASSPTRDSAMNTEAFF. The CDR3 DNA follows: TGCGCCAGCAGCCCGACCCGGGACAGTGCCATGAACACTGAAGCTTTCTTT.